This T cell receptor beta chain comes out of a study of early T cells in non-severe SARS-CoV-2 infection. Study at large: The sequenced material was bulk RNA from unsorted whole blood, and its chains were unpaired.

Many counts were recorded for this clonotype. Attachment of unique molecular identifiers to individual cDNA molecules was performed. Via MiXCR, TCRdb re-called the 5' RACE reads, giving one row per CDR3 protein. Of around 50,000 distinct CDR3 sequences detected, around 13% appear once; the ten largest clones hold about 3.1%. Sequences were obtained from whole blood. The clonotype comes from an adult who was a healthcare worker with PCR-confirmed SARS-CoV-2 infection or an uninfected control (not recorded which).

The CDR3 sequence: CASSPRDQPQHF. For the CDR3, the DNA is TGTGCCAGCAGCCCCAGGGATCAGCCCCAGCATTTT. The chain combines TRBV7-2 with TRBJ1-5; maybe TRBD1 (5 bases). The germline V and J ends were trimmed by 5 bases and 5 bases, with 7 bases remaining between them. This CDR3 comprises 12 residues. Looked up from germline, CDR1 is SGHTA and CDR2 is FQGNSA.